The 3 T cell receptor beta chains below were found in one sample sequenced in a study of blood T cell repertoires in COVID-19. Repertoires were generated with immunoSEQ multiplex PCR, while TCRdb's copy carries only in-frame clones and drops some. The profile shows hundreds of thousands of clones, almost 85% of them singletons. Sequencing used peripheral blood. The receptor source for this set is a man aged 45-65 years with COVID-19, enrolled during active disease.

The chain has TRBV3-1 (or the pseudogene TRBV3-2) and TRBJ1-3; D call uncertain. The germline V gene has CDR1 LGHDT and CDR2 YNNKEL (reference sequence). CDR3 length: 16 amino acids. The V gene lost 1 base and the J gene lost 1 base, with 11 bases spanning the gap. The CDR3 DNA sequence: TGTGCCAGCAGCCAAGTGGCGGGTCCATCTGGAAACACCATATATTTT. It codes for CASSQVAGPSGNTIYF.

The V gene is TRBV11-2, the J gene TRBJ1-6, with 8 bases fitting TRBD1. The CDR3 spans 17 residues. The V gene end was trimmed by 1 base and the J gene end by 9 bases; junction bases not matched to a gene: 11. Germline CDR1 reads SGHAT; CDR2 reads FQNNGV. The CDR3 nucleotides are TGTGCCAGCAGCTTAGTTTTCGGACAGGGTTCGGGTTCACCCCTCCACTTT. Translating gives CASSLVFGQGSGSPLHF.

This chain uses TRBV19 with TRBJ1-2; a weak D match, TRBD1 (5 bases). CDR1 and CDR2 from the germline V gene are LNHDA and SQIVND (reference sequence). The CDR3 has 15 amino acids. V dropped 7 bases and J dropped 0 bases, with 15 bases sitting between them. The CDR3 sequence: CASMISRVSNYGYTF. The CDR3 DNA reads TGTGCCAGTATGATCAGCAGGGTTTCTAACTATGGCTACACCTTC.